A selection of T cell receptor beta chains follows, all from one sample in a study of CD8+CD57+ T cells in acquired aplastic anemia. TCRdb re-called the reads through MiXCR, storing one row per CDR3 protein. Of 150,000 or so distinct CDR3 sequences in the sample, roughly half were seen once. Sequencing used sorted CD4+, CD8+, or CD8+CD57+ T cells (not recorded which) from PBMCs. Receptor source: a human donor with aplastic anemia. CDR3s include the opening cysteine and the closing phenylalanine or tryptophan. The order of the fields is J gene, clone size, V gene, D gene, CDR3 DNA, CDR3 protein. The D gene is left open where the match is weak. Not every row has a clone size; where given, it reads once, few, many or a size class.

TRBJ1-5,many,TRBV19,TRBD1,TGTGCCAGTAGTATGTTCACAGGGGGGAATCAGCCCCAGCATTTT,CASSMFTGGNQPQHF
TRBJ2-2,many,TRBV9,-,TGTGCCAGCAGCGCCCCCCGCAGGGGAACCGGGGAGCTGTTTTTT,CASSAPRRGTGELFF
TRBJ2-1,-,TRBV6-8,TRBD2,TGTGCCAGAGTCGGTCCTAGCGGGGGGAGCTCCTACAATGAGCAGTTCTTC,CARVGPSGGSSYNEQFF
TRBJ2-1,-,TRBV10-3,-,TGTGCCATCAGCGGACATGCCCTCAATGAGCAGTTCTTC,CAISGHALNEQFF
TRBJ1-6,few,TRBV2,TRBD1,TGTGCCAGCAGGGGCGGGACAGTGGGTTCACCCCTCCACTTT,CASRGGTVGSPLHF
TRBJ2-2,many,TRBV5-1,-,TGCGCCAGCAGCTTGGGAGGTCAGACCCTGAACACCGGGGAGCTGTTTTTT,CASSLGGQTLNTGELFF
TRBJ1-2,-,TRBV11-2,-,TGTGCCAGCAGCGTAACAGGTTTTCCTGGGTTCGATGGCTACACCTTC,CASSVTGFPGFDGYTF
TRBJ2-5,many,TRBV9,TRBD2,TGTGCCAGCAGCGTAGCTAGCGGCTCGGGGAAGACCCAGTACTTC,CASSVASGSGKTQYF
TRBJ2-5,-,TRBV7-9,TRBD1,TGTGCCAGGAGGGGGACAGGCGGGACCCAGTACTTC,CARRGTGGTQYF
TRBJ2-7,few,TRBV19,TRBD2,TGTGCCAGTAGTATGACTAGCGGGAACTACGAGCAGTACTTC,CASSMTSGNYEQYF
TRBJ2-1,many,TRBV11-1,-,TGTGCGGAGGAAGGGGGTGGACCCCTCTACAATGAGCAGTTCTTC,CAEEGGGPLYNEQFF
TRBJ2-5,-,TRBV20-1,TRBD2,TGCAGTGCCAACCCGGGGGGGGCCTCAGAGACCCAGTACTTC,CSANPGGASETQYF
TRBJ2-1,many,TRBV7-8,-,TGTGCCAGCAGCTTCCTTGGGAATGAGCAGTTCTTC,CASSFLGNEQFF
TRBJ1-2,few,TRBV9,-,TGTGCCGGCAGCGTAGGTTGGGGATCTAACTATGGCTACACCTTC,CAGSVGWGSNYGYTF
TRBJ1-1,many,TRBV6-2/TRBV6-3,-,TGTGCCAGCAGGGGAACTAGGAACACTGAAGCTTTCTTT,CASRGTRNTEAFF
TRBJ2-7,-,TRBV20-1,-,TGCAGTGCTAGGAACATTCTAGCTACGGTCAACGAGCAGTACTTC,CSARNILATVNEQYF
TRBJ1-5,-,TRBV4-2,-,TGTGCCAGCAGCCAAGATGCCGGAGAGGGCAATCAGCCCCAGCATTTT,CASSQDAGEGNQPQHF
TRBJ2-3,-,TRBV11-2,TRBD2,TGTGCCAGCAGCTCCCAGGGACTAGCGGGGGTCCCCGTCTCAGATACGCAGTATTTT,CASSSQGLAGVPVSDTQYF
TRBJ2-1,-,TRBV20-1,TRBD2,TGCAGTGCATACAAGCGGGGGATTCCTTACAATGAGCAGTTCTTC,CSAYKRGIPYNEQFF
TRBJ1-4,many,TRBV7-6,-,TGTGCCAGCAGCTTGGGGACAAGCACTAATGAAAAACTGTTTTTT,CASSLGTSTNEKLFF
TRBJ2-7,-,TRBV7-2,TRBD2,TGTGCCAGCAGCTTCTCGGGACTAGCTTACGAGCAGTACTTC,CASSFSGLAYEQYF
TRBJ1-2,-,TRBV6-1,TRBD1,TGTGCCAGCAGTCTACTTCAGGGGGCGGTTGGCTATGGCTACACCTTC,CASSLLQGAVGYGYTF
TRBJ2-7,many,TRBV6-1,-,TGTGCCAGCAGTGACTACAGGGCAGTCTCCTACGAGCAGTACTTC,CASSDYRAVSYEQYF
TRBJ1-5,-,TRBV5-6,-,TGTGCCAGCAGCTTGGTGGGGGTCAATCAGCCCCAGCATTTT,CASSLVGVNQPQHF
TRBJ1-5,many,TRBV6-4,-,TGTGCCAGCAGTGACCGAGGGAGCAATCAGCCCCAGCATTTT,CASSDRGSNQPQHF
TRBJ2-5,many,TRBV7-8,TRBD2,TGTGCCAGCAGCTTAAGTTCCAAAATAGCGGGGGCCCGGGGATACTTC,CASSLSSKIAGARGYF
TRBJ2-1,many,TRBV7-9,TRBD1,TGTGCCAGCAGCCGGGCCAGGGGGTTCGACAATGAGCAGTTCTTC,CASSRARGFDNEQFF
TRBJ1-2,-,TRBV10-3,TRBD1,TGTGCCATCAGTGAGTCAGTCACAGGGGGCTATGGCTACACCTTC,CAISESVTGGYGYTF
TRBJ1-5,many,TRBV29-1,-,TGCAGCGTTGAAGAGGCCGCCAAGCTTGGCCCCCAGCATTTT,CSVEEAAKLGPQHF
TRBJ1-6,-,TRBV12-3/TRBV12-4,-,TGTGCCAGCAGTCAAGGACGGGCCTCGACCCTCCACTTT,CASSQGRASTLHF
TRBJ1-2,few,TRBV29-1,-,TGCAGCGCCATCGTCCGGGACGTTGCCTGGTATGGCTACACCTTC,CSAIVRDVAWYGYTF